The rows below give T cell receptor beta chains drawn from one sample of a study of vaccination and CD4 T cells after COVID-19. TCRdb passed the PCR reads through MiXCR, listing each CDR3 protein once. The sample has 25,000 or so distinct CDR3 sequences, around 43% seen once. No antigen is known for these receptors. Sequenced here: CD4+ T cells from blood, cultured in vitro, sampled before SARS-CoV-2 vaccination. These receptors all come from a human donor who received a COVID-19 vaccine. Each CDR3 is given with its conserved first and last residue. A D gene is named only where the DNA matches it firmly. Clone size, where shown, is once, few, many, or a class for clones that have expanded.

v_gene: TRBV27
j_gene: TRBJ1-1
abundance: .
d_gene: .
CDR3nt: TGTGCCAGCAGTTTATTATTCGAATACGGTCAAGGCCCCACTGAAGCTTTCTTT
CDR3aa: CASSLLFEYGQGPTEAFF

v_gene: TRBV7-2
j_gene: TRBJ2-3
abundance: .
d_gene: TRBD2
CDR3nt: TGTGCCAGCAGCTTCCTTAGCGGGGGAAGAACAGATACGCAGTATTTT
CDR3aa: CASSFLSGGRTDTQYF

v_gene: TRBV6-1
j_gene: TRBJ2-7
abundance: .
d_gene: .
CDR3nt: TGTGCCAGCAGTGAGGGATTCTCCTACGAGCAGTACTTC
CDR3aa: CASSEGFSYEQYF

v_gene: TRBV11-3
j_gene: TRBJ1-2
abundance: .
d_gene: .
CDR3nt: TGTGCCAGCAGCTTAGCTGCGGGGTTGGAGGGCTACACCTTC
CDR3aa: CASSLAAGLEGYTF

v_gene: TRBV6-1
j_gene: TRBJ2-2
abundance: .
d_gene: TRBD2
CDR3nt: TGTGCCAGCATCACTATAGCGGGGGGGCTCGGCGGGGAGCTGTTTTTT
CDR3aa: CASITIAGGLGGELFF

v_gene: TRBV20-1
j_gene: TRBJ1-1
abundance: .
d_gene: TRBD1
CDR3nt: TGCAGTGCTAGTCGGGACAGCAACACTGAAGCTTTCTTT
CDR3aa: CSASRDSNTEAFF

v_gene: TRBV7-2
j_gene: TRBJ2-5
abundance: .
d_gene: .
CDR3nt: TGTGCCAGCAGCGCCTCGAGGGTCCAAGAGACCCAGTACTTC
CDR3aa: CASSASRVQETQYF

v_gene: TRBV6-5
j_gene: TRBJ2-6
abundance: .
d_gene: .
CDR3nt: TGTGCCAGCAGTTACTCGTGGGGCGGGACACGTCGCCCTGGGGCCAACGTCCTGACTTTC
CDR3aa: CASSYSWGGTRRPGANVLTF

v_gene: TRBV20-1
j_gene: TRBJ1-2
abundance: few
d_gene: .
CDR3nt: TGCAGTGCTCTCCCCTGGGCCTTGGGTCTTAACTATGGCTACACCTTC
CDR3aa: CSALPWALGLNYGYTF

v_gene: TRBV2
j_gene: TRBJ1-5
abundance: once
d_gene: .
CDR3nt: TGTGCCAGCAGTGAGTTGGCGGATTTACCAGGGGCGAGGAATCAGCCCCAGCATTTT
CDR3aa: CASSELADLPGARNQPQHF

v_gene: TRBV7-2
j_gene: TRBJ2-5
abundance: .
d_gene: .
CDR3nt: TGTGCCAGCAGCTTGTTGTGGGGTCAAGAGACCCAGTACTTC
CDR3aa: CASSLLWGQETQYF

v_gene: TRBV7-2
j_gene: TRBJ2-4
abundance: .
d_gene: .
CDR3nt: TGTGCCAGCAGCTTAGAAGGGGCGGCCAAAAACATTCAGTACTTC
CDR3aa: CASSLEGAAKNIQYF

v_gene: TRBV7-9
j_gene: TRBJ1-6
abundance: .
d_gene: .
CDR3nt: TGTGCCAGCAGCCCTGGGGGTTCACCCCTCCACTTT
CDR3aa: CASSPGGSPLHF

v_gene: TRBV24-1
j_gene: TRBJ2-5
abundance: .
d_gene: TRBD2
CDR3nt: TGTGCCACCGGTCTATCTAGCGGGGGGGAGACCCAGTACTTC
CDR3aa: CATGLSSGGETQYF

v_gene: TRBV5-1
j_gene: TRBJ1-6
abundance: .
d_gene: TRBD1
CDR3nt: TGCGCCAGCAGCTTGGCGGGACAGGGAAGGTCACCCCTCCACTTT
CDR3aa: CASSLAGQGRSPLHF

v_gene: TRBV24-1
j_gene: TRBJ1-5
abundance: .
d_gene: .
CDR3nt: TGTGCCACCACCCCCCGAGGACGGGGAGCCCAAGTGCCAAATCAGCCCCAGCATTTT
CDR3aa: CATTPRGRGAQVPNQPQHF

v_gene: TRBV5-1
j_gene: TRBJ2-2
abundance: .
d_gene: .
CDR3nt: TGCGCCAGCAGCCGCGGACGGAGTTGGAACACCGGGGAGCTGTTTTTT
CDR3aa: CASSRGRSWNTGELFF

v_gene: TRBV7-9
j_gene: TRBJ1-2
abundance: .
d_gene: TRBD1
CDR3nt: TGTGCCAGCAGCCGGGAACAGGGGGCGAATGGCTACACCTTC
CDR3aa: CASSREQGANGYTF

v_gene: TRBV19
j_gene: TRBJ2-3
abundance: .
d_gene: .
CDR3nt: TGTGCCAGTAGTACGACCGGGACAGATACGCAGTATTTT
CDR3aa: CASSTTGTDTQYF

v_gene: TRBV7-6
j_gene: TRBJ1-3
abundance: few
d_gene: .
CDR3nt: TGTGCCAGCAGCTTAGGACAGCCTGGAAACACCATATATTTT
CDR3aa: CASSLGQPGNTIYF

v_gene: TRBV19
j_gene: TRBJ2-3
abundance: .
d_gene: .
CDR3nt: TGTGCCAGTAGTATTAGTGGGGGCCGGGGAGATACGCAGTATTTT
CDR3aa: CASSISGGRGDTQYF

v_gene: TRBV5-1
j_gene: TRBJ2-7
abundance: .
d_gene: TRBD1
CDR3nt: TGCGCCAGCAGCTTGCCACAGGGGTTCTACGAGCAGTACTTC
CDR3aa: CASSLPQGFYEQYF

v_gene: TRBV20-1
j_gene: TRBJ2-7
abundance: few
d_gene: TRBD1
CDR3nt: TGCAGTGCTATCCCCGGGACAGCTGACTACGAGCAGTACTTC
CDR3aa: CSAIPGTADYEQYF

v_gene: TRBV21-1
j_gene: TRBJ1-5
abundance: .
d_gene: .
CDR3nt: TGTGCCAGCAGCAGCCGATGGACGGCCTTCGTTGTGCGGCCCCAGCATTTT
CDR3aa: CASSSRWTAFVVRPQHF

v_gene: TRBV6-1
j_gene: TRBJ2-7
abundance: .
d_gene: .
CDR3nt: TGTGCCAGCAGGGGGGACGGAGGCTACGAGCAGTACTTC
CDR3aa: CASRGDGGYEQYF

v_gene: TRBV7-9
j_gene: TRBJ1-2
abundance: once
d_gene: TRBD1
CDR3nt: TGTGCCAGCAGCGGGACAGGGGCCGGCTACACCTTC
CDR3aa: CASSGTGAGYTF

v_gene: TRBV27
j_gene: TRBJ1-2
abundance: .
d_gene: .
CDR3nt: TGTGCCAGCAGCCCCAGAATAAACTATGGCTACACCTTC
CDR3aa: CASSPRINYGYTF

v_gene: TRBV19
j_gene: TRBJ2-2
abundance: .
d_gene: .
CDR3nt: TGTGCCAGTAGCCGCAGTTACACCGGGGAGCTGTTTTTT
CDR3aa: CASSRSYTGELFF

v_gene: TRBV7-9
j_gene: TRBJ2-7
abundance: .
d_gene: TRBD2
CDR3nt: TGTGCCAGCAGCTTAGCCGGGAGGGGCGAGCAGTACTTC
CDR3aa: CASSLAGRGEQYF

v_gene: TRBV6-1
j_gene: TRBJ2-5
abundance: few
d_gene: .
CDR3nt: TGTGCCAGCATCCGGGTCCGGGAGGAGACCCAGTACTTC
CDR3aa: CASIRVREETQYF

v_gene: TRBV9
j_gene: TRBJ2-2
abundance: .
d_gene: .
CDR3nt: TGTGCCAGCAGCGTACAGCCGGGGGAGAACACCGGGGAGCTGTTTTTT
CDR3aa: CASSVQPGENTGELFF

v_gene: TRBV30
j_gene: TRBJ1-3
abundance: .
d_gene: .
CDR3nt: TGTGCCTGGAGGACAAAACAGGGCGGTGGAAACACCATATATTTT
CDR3aa: CAWRTKQGGGNTIYF

v_gene: TRBV12-3/TRBV12-4
j_gene: TRBJ1-1
abundance: .
d_gene: TRBD1
CDR3nt: TGTGCCAGCAGGACCAGCCTCGCGGGGACAGGGAACACTGAAGCTTTCTTT
CDR3aa: CASRTSLAGTGNTEAFF

v_gene: TRBV10-1
j_gene: TRBJ2-7
abundance: .
d_gene: .
CDR3nt: TGCGCCAGCAGTGAGCGACACAGAGACTTCTCCTACGAGCAGTACTTC
CDR3aa: CASSERHRDFSYEQYF

v_gene: TRBV2
j_gene: TRBJ1-1
abundance: .
d_gene: .
CDR3nt: TGTGCCAGCAGTGAAGCGGGGGACACTGAAGCTTTCTTT
CDR3aa: CASSEAGDTEAFF

v_gene: TRBV20-1
j_gene: TRBJ2-5
abundance: .
d_gene: TRBD2
CDR3nt: TGCAGTGCTAGTCAGGGACTAGCGGAACAAGAGACCCAGTACTTC
CDR3aa: CSASQGLAEQETQYF

v_gene: TRBV12-3/TRBV12-4
j_gene: TRBJ2-7
abundance: few
d_gene: TRBD1
CDR3nt: TGTGCCAGCAGTCGTACGGGGACAGGGGGCCGGAACGAGCAGTACTTC
CDR3aa: CASSRTGTGGRNEQYF

v_gene: TRBV12-5
j_gene: TRBJ1-6
abundance: .
d_gene: .
CDR3nt: TGTGCTAGTGGTTTGGTACCCCTAGGGGGACGTAATTCACCCCTCCACTTT
CDR3aa: CASGLVPLGGRNSPLHF

v_gene: TRBV19
j_gene: TRBJ1-6
abundance: .
d_gene: .
CDR3nt: TGTGCCAGTTGTAGAGAAAGGGTACAGTCACCCCTCCACTTT
CDR3aa: CASCRERVQSPLHF

v_gene: TRBV19
j_gene: TRBJ2-1
abundance: .
d_gene: TRBD1
CDR3nt: TGTGCCAGTAGGCGGATGAACAGGGGGCCCTACAATGAGCAGTTCTTC
CDR3aa: CASRRMNRGPYNEQFF

v_gene: TRBV5-1
j_gene: TRBJ2-7
abundance: .
d_gene: TRBD2
CDR3nt: TGCGCCAGCAGCTTGGCCGTGGGCGGGGGAGATTACGAGCAGTACTTC
CDR3aa: CASSLAVGGGDYEQYF

v_gene: TRBV30
j_gene: TRBJ2-7
abundance: .
d_gene: TRBD1
CDR3nt: TGTGCCTGGAGTGACCCCGGGACAGGGGGGCACTACGAGCAGTACTTC
CDR3aa: CAWSDPGTGGHYEQYF

v_gene: TRBV7-9
j_gene: TRBJ2-2
abundance: .
d_gene: .
CDR3nt: TGTGCCAGCAGCTTACGACAGAACACCGGGGAGCTGTTTTTT
CDR3aa: CASSLRQNTGELFF

v_gene: TRBV2
j_gene: TRBJ1-5
abundance: .
d_gene: TRBD1
CDR3nt: TGTGCCAGCAGTAAAGGACAGGCTACCAATCAGCCCCAGCATTTT
CDR3aa: CASSKGQATNQPQHF